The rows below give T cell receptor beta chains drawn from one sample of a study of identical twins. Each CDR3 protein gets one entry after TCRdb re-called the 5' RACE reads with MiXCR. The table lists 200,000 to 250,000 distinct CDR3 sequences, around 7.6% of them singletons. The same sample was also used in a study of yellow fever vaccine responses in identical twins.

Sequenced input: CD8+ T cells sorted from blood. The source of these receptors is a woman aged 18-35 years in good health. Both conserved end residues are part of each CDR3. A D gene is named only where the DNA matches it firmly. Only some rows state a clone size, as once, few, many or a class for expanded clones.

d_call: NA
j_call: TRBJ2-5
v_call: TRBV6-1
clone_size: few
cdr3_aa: CASSQVPVVETQYF
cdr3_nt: TGTGCCAGCAGCCAAGTCCCGGTGGTGGAGACCCAGTACTTC

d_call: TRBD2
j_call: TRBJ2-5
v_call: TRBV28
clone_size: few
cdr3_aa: CASSLRGSSGSSETQYF
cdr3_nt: TGTGCCAGCAGTTTAAGGGGTTCTAGCGGGAGTTCAGAGACCCAGTACTTC

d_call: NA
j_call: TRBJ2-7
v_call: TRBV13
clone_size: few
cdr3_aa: CASSLVDTRHEQYF
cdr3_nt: TGTGCCAGCAGCTTAGTGGACACTAGGCACGAGCAGTACTTC

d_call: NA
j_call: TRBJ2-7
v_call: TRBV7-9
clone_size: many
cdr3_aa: CASSPAESWSEQYF
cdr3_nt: TGTGCCAGCAGCCCCGCAGAGAGTTGGAGCGAGCAGTACTTC

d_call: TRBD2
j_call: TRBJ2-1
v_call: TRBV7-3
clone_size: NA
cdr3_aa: CASSATLADTYNEQFF
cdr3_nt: TGTGCCAGCAGCGCCACCCTAGCGGATACCTACAATGAGCAGTTCTTC

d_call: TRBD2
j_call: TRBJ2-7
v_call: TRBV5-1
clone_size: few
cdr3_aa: CASSLAGDYQPYEQYF
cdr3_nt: TGCGCCAGCAGCTTGGCTGGGGACTACCAGCCTTACGAGCAGTACTTC

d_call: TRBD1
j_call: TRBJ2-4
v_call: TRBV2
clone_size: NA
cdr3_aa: CASIQEGARAKNIQYF
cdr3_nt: TGTGCCAGCATTCAAGAGGGGGCGCGAGCCAAAAACATTCAGTACTTC

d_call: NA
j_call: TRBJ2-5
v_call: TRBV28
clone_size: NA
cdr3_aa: CASSSDRDSGETQYF
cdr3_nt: TGTGCCAGCAGTTCCGATAGGGACAGCGGGGAGACCCAGTACTTC

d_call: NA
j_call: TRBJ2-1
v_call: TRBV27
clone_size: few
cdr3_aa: CASSLSIVGSGLWWNEQFF
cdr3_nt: TGTGCCAGCAGTTTATCGATAGTAGGGAGCGGCCTATGGTGGAATGAGCAGTTCTTC

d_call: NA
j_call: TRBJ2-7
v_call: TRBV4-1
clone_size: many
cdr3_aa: CASSQGGRYEQYF
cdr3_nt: TGCGCCAGCAGCCAAGGGGGACGGTACGAGCAGTACTTC

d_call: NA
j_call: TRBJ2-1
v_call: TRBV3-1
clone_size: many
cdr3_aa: CASSPSRAPWNEQFF
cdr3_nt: TGTGCCAGCAGCCCGAGTCGGGCACCCTGGAATGAGCAGTTCTTC

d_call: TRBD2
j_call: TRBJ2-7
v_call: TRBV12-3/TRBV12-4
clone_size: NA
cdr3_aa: CASTNGLAVYEQYF
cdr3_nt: TGTGCCAGCACCAATGGACTAGCGGTCTACGAGCAGTACTTC

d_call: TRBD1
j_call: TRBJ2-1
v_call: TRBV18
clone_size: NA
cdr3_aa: CASSPTDRGSYNEQFF
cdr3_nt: TGTGCCAGCTCACCAACCGACAGGGGGTCCTACAATGAGCAGTTCTTC

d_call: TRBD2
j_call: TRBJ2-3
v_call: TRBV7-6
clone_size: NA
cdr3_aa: CASSLVAREGPTDTQYF
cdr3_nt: TGTGCCAGCAGCTTAGTTGCGCGGGAGGGCCCTACAGATACGCAGTATTTT

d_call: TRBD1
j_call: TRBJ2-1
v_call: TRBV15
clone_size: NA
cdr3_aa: CATSRLGGTGYYNEQFF
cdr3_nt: TGTGCCACCAGCAGATTGGGTGGGACAGGCTACTACAATGAGCAGTTCTTC

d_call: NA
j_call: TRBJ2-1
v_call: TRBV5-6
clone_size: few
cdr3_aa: CASSLPDSYNEQFF
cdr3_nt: TGTGCCAGCAGCTTGCCGGACTCCTACAATGAGCAGTTCTTC

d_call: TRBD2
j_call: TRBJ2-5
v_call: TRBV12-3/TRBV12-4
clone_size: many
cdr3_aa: CASSLLAGEETQYF
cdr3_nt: TGTGCCAGCAGTTTGCTAGCGGGAGAGGAGACCCAGTACTTC

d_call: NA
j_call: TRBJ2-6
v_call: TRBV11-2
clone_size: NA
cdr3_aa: CASSPGRDPHPSGANVLTF
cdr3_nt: TGTGCCAGCTCCCCAGGTAGGGACCCGCATCCCTCTGGGGCCAACGTCCTGACTTTC

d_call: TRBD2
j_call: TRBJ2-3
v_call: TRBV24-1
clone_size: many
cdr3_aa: CATSDSFGTSGRAGTDTQYF
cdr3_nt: TGTGCCACCAGTGATTCGTTTGGGACTAGCGGGAGGGCCGGCACAGATACGCAGTATTTT

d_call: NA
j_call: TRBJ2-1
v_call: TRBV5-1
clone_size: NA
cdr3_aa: CASSWFGGEQFF
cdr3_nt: TGCGCCAGCAGTTGGTTTGGGGGAGAGCAGTTCTTC

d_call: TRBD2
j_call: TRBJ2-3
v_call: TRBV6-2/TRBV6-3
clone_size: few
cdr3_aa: CASSFSGEGTDTQYF
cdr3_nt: TGTGCCAGCAGTTTCAGCGGGGAGGGCACAGATACGCAGTATTTT

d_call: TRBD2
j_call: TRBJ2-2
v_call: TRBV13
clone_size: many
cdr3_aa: CASSLGGGRAAGELFF
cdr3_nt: TGTGCCAGCAGCTTAGGAGGCGGGAGGGCCGCCGGGGAGCTGTTTTTT

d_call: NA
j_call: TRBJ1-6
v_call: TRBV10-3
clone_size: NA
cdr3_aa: CAISQNFRCSPLHF
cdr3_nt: TGTGCCATCAGTCAAAATTTCAGGTGTTCGCCCCTCCACTTT

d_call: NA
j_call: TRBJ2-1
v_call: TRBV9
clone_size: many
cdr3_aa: CASSVGVNEQFF
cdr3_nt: TGTGCCAGCAGCGTAGGGGTTAATGAGCAGTTCTTC

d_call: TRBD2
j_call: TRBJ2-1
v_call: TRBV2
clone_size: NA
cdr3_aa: CASSARLAGAYNEQFF
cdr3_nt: TGTGCCAGCAGTGCAAGACTAGCGGGAGCCTACAATGAGCAGTTCTTC

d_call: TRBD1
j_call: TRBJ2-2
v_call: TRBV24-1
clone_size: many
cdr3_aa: CATSDGTDTGELFF
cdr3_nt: TGTGCCACCAGTGACGGGACAGATACCGGGGAGCTGTTTTTT

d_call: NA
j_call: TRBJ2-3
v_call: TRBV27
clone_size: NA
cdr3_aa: CASSLSSYHTQYF
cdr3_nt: TGTGCCAGCAGTTTATCGTCCTACCATACGCAGTATTTT

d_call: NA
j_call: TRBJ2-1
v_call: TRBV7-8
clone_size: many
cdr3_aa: CATRGIAGYYNEQFF
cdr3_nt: TGTGCCACCAGGGGGATAGCGGGTTACTACAATGAGCAGTTCTTC

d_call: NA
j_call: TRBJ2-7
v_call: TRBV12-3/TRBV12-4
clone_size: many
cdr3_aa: CASSQGLHEQYF
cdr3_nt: TGTGCCAGCAGCCAGGGACTTCACGAGCAGTACTTC

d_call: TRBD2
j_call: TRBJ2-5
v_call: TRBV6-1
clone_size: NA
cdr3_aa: CASTSGGVQETQYF
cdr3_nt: TGTGCCAGCACCAGCGGGGGGGTTCAAGAGACCCAGTACTTC

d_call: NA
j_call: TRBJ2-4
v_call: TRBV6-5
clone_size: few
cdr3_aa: CASSYSKAELQNIQYF
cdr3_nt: TGTGCCAGCAGTTACTCGAAGGCGGAGTTACAAAACATTCAGTACTTC